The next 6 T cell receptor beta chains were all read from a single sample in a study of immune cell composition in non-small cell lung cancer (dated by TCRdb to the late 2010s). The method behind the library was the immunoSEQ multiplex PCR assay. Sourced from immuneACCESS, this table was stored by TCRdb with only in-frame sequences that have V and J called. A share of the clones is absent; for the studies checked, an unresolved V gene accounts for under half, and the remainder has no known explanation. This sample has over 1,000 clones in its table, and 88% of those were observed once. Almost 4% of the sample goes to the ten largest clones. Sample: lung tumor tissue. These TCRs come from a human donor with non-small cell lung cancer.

The CDR3 region is CASSLRGRQGAKKNQETQYF. Here the CDR3 DNA reads TGTGCCAGCAGCTTAAGGGGGCGGCAGGGGGCAAAAAAGAACCAAGAGACCCAGTACTTC. The chain employs TRBV13 and TRBJ2-5, with TRBD1 matching over 8 bases. The V gene's germline CDR1 is PRHDT and CDR2 FYEKMQ (reference sequence). V lost 2 bases, J lost 0 bases, and 17 bases stayed unmatched. This CDR3 has 20 amino acids.

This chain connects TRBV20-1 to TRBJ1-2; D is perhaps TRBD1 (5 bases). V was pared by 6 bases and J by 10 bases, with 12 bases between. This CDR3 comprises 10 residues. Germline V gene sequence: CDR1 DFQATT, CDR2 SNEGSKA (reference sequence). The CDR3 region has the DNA TGCAGTGCGCCGGGACTTCACTACACCTTC. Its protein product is CSAPGLHYTF.

The CDR3, as DNA: TGCGCCAGCAGCTTGGCTTACTCCTACGAGCAGTACTTC. The encoded protein is CASSLAYSYEQYF. This chain uses TRBV5-1 with TRBJ2-7; no reliable D call. Germline V gene lookup returns CDR1 SGHRS and CDR2 YFSETQ. The V end was cut by 0 bases, the J end by 0 bases, with 4 bases between. The CDR3 contains 13 residues.

The CDR3 DNA follows: TGTGCCAGCACCGACAGCTACTCTGGAAACACCATATATTTT. It is translated as CASTDSYSGNTIYF. The rearrangement links TRBV6-6 to TRBJ1-3; the D gene is possibly TRBD1 (5 bases). The length of the CDR3 is 14 residues. Per germline, CDR1 MNHNY and CDR2 SVGAGI (reference sequence). Trimming removed 7 bases at V and 0 bases at J, with 10 bases between.

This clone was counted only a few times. DNA of the CDR3: TGCGCCAGCAGTGACCCGATAGGAGGCTACGAGCAGTACTTC. Translated, it gives CASSDPIGGYEQYF. The chain uses TRBV10-2 and TRBJ2-7; D might be TRBD2 (5 bases). V lost 3 bases and J 3 bases, leaving 12 bases between the germline ends. The CDR3 consists of 14 residues. CDR1 and CDR2 (germline): WSHSY, SAAADI.

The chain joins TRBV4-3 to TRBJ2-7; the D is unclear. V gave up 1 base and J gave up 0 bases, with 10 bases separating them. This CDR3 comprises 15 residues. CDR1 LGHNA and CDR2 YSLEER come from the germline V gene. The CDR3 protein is CASSQGTESSYEQYF. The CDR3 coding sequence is TGCGCCAGCAGCCAAGGAACTGAGAGCTCCTACGAGCAGTACTTC.